The 22 T cell receptor beta chains listed next were all sequenced from one sample in a study of glioma-infiltrating T cells (dated by TCRdb to about 2016). Sequencing relied on an Illumina MiSeq. TCR alpha and beta CDR3 regions were amplified with the iRepertoire nested amplicon-rescue multiplex PCR (arm-PCR) platform from RNA. The raw public reads went through TCRdb reprocessing: fastp at Q25, MiXCR clone calling, in-frame beta chains kept. Rows are unified per CDR3 protein, each entry keeping the most common DNA and genes. This sample lists over 80,000 distinct CDR3 sequences; approximately 42% were detected once. The ten largest clones represent 35% to 45% of the sample. Sequencing input: glioma tissue, nonneoplastic brain tissue, or PBMCs (not recorded which). The receptors were sampled from a human donor with low-grade glioma or glioblastoma, undergoing nonglioma brain surgery, or in good health (not recorded which).

The sample holds many counts of this clonotype. The rearrangement links TRBV18 to TRBJ1-4, with no clear D. With 6 bases removed from V and 8 bases from J, the gap between germline ends came to 10 bases. CDR1 and CDR2 (germline): KGHSH, LQKENI. This CDR3 contains 12 residues. The CDR3 DNA reads TGTGCCAGCTCGCCTCTTGCAGAAAAACTGTTTTTT. Its protein product is CASSPLAEKLFF. Filled out from reference TRBV18 and TRBJ1-4, the complete variable domain reads NAGVMQNPRHLVRRRGQEARLRCSPMKGHSHVYWYRQLPEEGLKFMVYLQKENIIDESGMPKERFSAEFPKEGPSILRIQQVVRGDSAAYFCASSPLAEKLFFGSGTQLSVL.

In its sample, this clonotype was seen once. Since a much larger clone is just one base distant, this may be a read error. The J gene is TRBJ2-3, the V gene TRBV29-1; 12 bases match TRBD2. This CDR3 region has 15 residues. Germline V gene lookup returns CDR1 SQVTM and CDR2 ANQGSEA. With V trimmed by 7 bases and J by 6 bases, 11 bases remained unmatched. The CDR3 DNA follows: TGCAGCGCAAAACTAGCGGGAGGTTCTAAGGATACGCAGTATTTT. Encoded protein: CSAKLAGGSKDTQYF.

This clonotype has more than one count but fewer than ten. V usage is TRBV14 and J usage is TRBJ1-1; tentatively, D is TRBD1 (5 bases). V was clipped by 6 bases and J by 0 bases, with 20 bases between them. Looked up from germline, CDR1 is SGHDN and CDR2 is FVKESK. The CDR3 is made up of 17 amino acids. This CDR3 reads CASRQINWTNLNTEAFF. The CDR3 region has the DNA TGTGCCAGCAGACAAATAAATTGGACAAACCTGAACACTGAAGCTTTCTTT.

The sample holds many counts of this clonotype. The chain recombines TRBV6-5 with TRBJ1-2; TRBD1 is a possible D gene (6 bases). The CDR3 contains 17 residues. Germline V CDR1 and CDR2: MNHEY, SVGAGI. V was shortened by 0 bases and J by 5 bases, with 19 bases between the two germline ends. The DNA of the CDR3 is TGTGCCAGCAGTTACTCCTACAGGGCCCGGAAACCATATGGCTACACCTTC. Translated, it gives CASSYSYRARKPYGYTF.

This clonotype was seen once. The gene calls are TRBV20-1 and TRBJ2-1; D tentatively reads TRBD1 or TRBD2 (5 bases each). Trimming cost V 2 bases and J 2 bases, with 19 bases left between them. Germline V lookup: CDR1 DFQATT, CDR2 SNEGSKA (reference sequence). CDR3 length: 17 residues. The CDR3 nucleotides are TGCAGTGCTAGACTTACGGCTTCGGGACGGCCCTACAATGAGCAGTTCTTC. Its protein is CSARLTASGRPYNEQFF.

Comment on this clonotype: Possible read error: a much larger clone is one base away. The V gene is TRBV11-2, the J gene TRBJ2-1; a possible D gene is TRBD2 (7 bases). The CDR3 has 15 residues. Germline CDR1 and CDR2: SGHAT and FQNNGV. The DNA of the CDR3 is TGTGCCAGCAGCTTATGGGGGGGGGCATACAATGAGCAGTTATTC. This encodes CASSLWGGAYNEQLF.

This clonotype showed up many times. This chain uses TRBV20-1 with TRBJ2-1; 11 nucleotides line up with TRBD2. The CDR3 has 14 amino acids. J was trimmed by 9 bases and V by 1 base; bases with no gene match: 5. CDR1 and CDR2 (germline): DFQATT, SNEGSKA (reference sequence). CDR3: CSARASGRPSEQFF. The CDR3 coding sequence is TGCAGTGCTAGAGCTAGCGGGAGGCCGAGTGAGCAGTTCTTC.

Here the CDR3 reads CASSYGVSYSGTQYF. CDR3 coding DNA: TGTGCCAGCAGTTATGGCGTATCCTACTCAGGTACGCAGTATTTT. V gene TRBV6-5 combines with J gene TRBJ2-3, with no clear D. Germline V gives CDR1 MNHEY, CDR2 SVGAGI. The CDR3 is made up of 15 amino acids. Trimming left V 3 bases short and J 8 bases short, with 18 bases between.

In its sample, this clonotype was seen many times. V is TRBV2 and J is TRBJ2-2; perhaps TRBD2 as D (6 bases). Germline V gene sequence: CDR1 SNHLY, CDR2 FYNNEI. The CDR3 loop spans 15 amino acids. Between the trimmed V and J ends, which lost 4 bases and 3 bases, there was a span of 12 bases. CDR3 loop: CASSGTNSDTGELFF. CDR3 in DNA: TGTGCCAGCAGTGGGACTAACAGCGACACCGGGGAGCTGTTTTTT.

With respect to this clonotype: A much larger clone lies a single base off, so this may be a read error. The chain joins TRBV2 to TRBJ2-2; D gene ambiguous. The CDR3 is made up of 15 amino acids. In germline, CDR1 is SNHLY, CDR2 FYNNEI. The CDR3 DNA sequence: TGTGCCGGCAGTGATGTACCCCTAGGGACCGGGGAGCTGTTTTTT. Protein: CAGSDVPLGTGELFF.

In regard to this clonotype: This could be a read error, since a much larger clone is one nucleotide away. The V call is TRBV3-1, the J call TRBJ2-3; 10 bases match TRBD2. The germline V gene has CDR1 LGHDT and CDR2 YNNKEL (reference sequence). The CDR3 is made up of 16 amino acids. The V segment lost 8 bases and the J segment 2 bases; nucleotides outside the gene matches: 10. This CDR3 reads CASATSGLSITDTQYF. Written as DNA, the CDR3 is TGTGCCAGCGCGACTAGCGGGCTTTCTATCACAGATACGCAGTATTTT.

This chain joins TRBV7-6 and TRBJ2-1; TRBD2 aligns across 15 bases. The ends lost 6 bases at V and 5 bases at J; junction bases unmatched: 5. The CDR3 consists of 16 residues. CDR1 SGHVS and CDR2 FNYEAQ come from the germline V gene. This CDR3 is CASRPGLAGGNNEQFF. The CDR3 DNA follows: TGTGCCAGCAGACCGGGACTAGCGGGAGGTAACAATGAGCAGTTCTTC.

The V gene is TRBV24-1, the J gene TRBJ2-1; D is unresolved. Germline V CDR1 and CDR2: KGHDR, SFDVKD. With 9 bases removed from V and 10 bases from J, the gap between germline ends came to 12 bases. The CDR3 is made up of 11 amino acids. CDR3 loop: CATVNLLEQFF. DNA for the CDR3: TGTGCCACCGTTAATCTCCTAGAGCAGTTCTTC.

There are many counts of this clonotype. The rearrangement uses TRBV4-1 and TRBJ2-3; a possible D gene is TRBD2 (6 bases). Germline CDR1 MGHRA, CDR2 YSYEKL. This CDR3 contains 16 residues. V lost 1 base, J lost 4 bases, and 15 bases lay in between. The CDR3 bases are TGCGCCAGCAGCCAAGGATACTTCGGGAGCGCAGATACGCAGTATTTT. It yields the protein CASSQGYFGSADTQYF.

In this sample, this clonotype turned up many times. The chain recombines TRBV29-1 with TRBJ2-7, with TRBD1 matching 7 bases. Per germline, CDR1 SQVTM and CDR2 ANQGSEA. This CDR3 has 12 residues. V shed 7 bases, J shed 5 bases, and the junction held 8 bases outside the gene matches. The CDR3 DNA reads as TGCAGCGCCCGACAGGGCCCCCACGAGCAGTACTTC. It encodes CSARQGPHEQYF.

As to this clonotype: No conserved phenylalanine or tryptophan ends this CDR3, so it is likely a read error. The CDR3 DNA is TGTGCCAGCAGCTTACAGGGGAATGGGAACACTGAAGCTTTCCTT. Translation gives CASSLQGNGNTEAFL. The chain joins TRBV7-2 to TRBJ1-1, with D tentatively TRBD1 (6 bases). This CDR3 spans 15 amino acids. The ends were cut back, 2 bases at V and 1 base at J, with 11 bases in the middle. Germline V gene data show CDR1 as SGHTA and CDR2 as FQGNSA.

Points on this clonotype: Being one base from a much bigger clone, this may be a read error. V usage is TRBV3-1 and J usage is TRBJ2-7; D remains ambiguous. Germline lookup yields CDR1 LGHDT and CDR2 YNNKEL (reference sequence). The CDR3 sequence is 11 residues long. The CDR3 sequence: CACSQDYEQYF. CDR3 in DNA: TGTGCCTGCAGCCAAGACTACGAGCAGTACTTC.

This clonotype was seen at least ten times. The chain carries TRBV11-2 and TRBJ1-2, with TRBD1 identical over 7 bases. This CDR3 region has 14 residues. The V gene end was trimmed by 5 bases and the J gene end by 4 bases; junction bases not matched to a gene: 7. Germline V gene data show CDR1 as SGHAT and CDR2 as FQNNGV. CDR3 nucleotide sequence: TGTGCCAGCAGCCCCTTACAGGGGAGCTATGGCTACACCTTC. It encodes CASSPLQGSYGYTF.

This clonotype has a count of ten or more. The J gene is TRBJ1-2, the V gene TRBV20-1, with a weak D call TRBD1 (5 bases). The length of the CDR3 is 13 residues. The germline V gene has CDR1 DFQATT and CDR2 SNEGSKA (reference sequence). The V gene lost 0 bases and the J gene lost 6 bases, with 11 bases spanning the gap. The CDR3 here is CSARDLKGNGYTF. CDR3 in DNA: TGCAGTGCTAGAGATCTGAAGGGGAATGGCTACACCTTC.

In regard to this clonotype: Germline and junction disagree at one end, which may indicate a read error. The CDR3, as DNA: TGCGCCAGCAGCCAAGAAGGAGGGGTGAATGAGCAGCTCTTC. Residues: CASSQEGGVNEQLF. V is TRBV4-1 and J is TRBJ2-1; perhaps TRBD2 as D (6 bases). Germline CDR1 is MGHRA and CDR2 is YSYEKL. This CDR3 has 14 residues.

This chain connects TRBV6-2 or TRBV6-3 to TRBJ2-5; 8 bases are a match to TRBD1. Germline-derived CDR1 and CDR2 are MNHEY and SVGEGT. V was pared by 7 bases and J by 5 bases, with 6 bases of the junction left unmatched. This CDR3 region has 13 residues. In DNA, the CDR3 is TGTGCCAGCACAGGGGGCTTGGGGGAGACCCAGTACTTC. Translated, it gives CASTGGLGETQYF.

This clonotype was seen ten or more times. This CDR3 is CASSYGTGLEQYF. The CDR3 DNA sequence: TGTGCCAGCAGTTACGGGACAGGGCTCGAGCAGTACTTC. The V call is TRBV12-3 or TRBV12-4, the J call TRBJ2-7, with 9 bases aligning to TRBD1. Trimming took 4 bases from V and 6 from J; bases not matched to a gene: 4. The CDR3 runs to 13 residues.